This T cell receptor beta chain was recorded in a study of immune characterization of retroperitoneal liposarcoma. The CDR3 runs 15 residues. CDR1 MNHNS and CDR2 SASEGT come from the germline V gene. Trimming at V came to 5 bases and at J to 3 bases, leaving 6 bases not matched to a gene. TCRdb called the PCR reads again in MiXCR, with one record for every CDR3 protein. The sample contains several thousand distinct CDR3 sequences, over 25% of which appear only once. Material for sequencing was blood. V usage is TRBV6-1 and J usage is TRBJ2-2; 7 nucleotides align to TRBD1. The TCR comes from a male donor with retroperitoneal liposarcoma. The CDR3 DNA follows: TGTGCCAGCAGTTTACGGACAGGAGACACCGGGGAGCTGTTTTTT. It codes for CASSLRTGDTGELFF.